Each of the 17 T cell receptor beta chains below was sequenced from the same sample in a study of blood T cell repertoires in COVID-19. Sequencing used immunoSEQ multiplex PCR; TCRdb keeps in-frame clones, though not all of them. The table shows 150,000 to 200,000 clones, with more than 75% occurring only once. The sequenced sample was peripheral blood. Receptors were obtained from a human donor in a cohort sampled during active COVID-19.

The J gene is TRBJ2-3, the V gene TRBV6-4, with 9 bases that match TRBD2. Germline lookup yields CDR1 MRHNA and CDR2 SNTAGT. The ends lost 4 bases at V and 1 base at J; junction bases unmatched: 0. The CDR3 is made up of 14 amino acids. Written as DNA, the CDR3 is TGTGCCAGCAGTGTAGCGGGGGGCACAGATACGCAGTATTTT. Its protein is CASSVAGGTDTQYF.

J is TRBJ1-2 and V is TRBV6-2 or TRBV6-3, with D possibly TRBD1 on 6 matching bases. V was pared by 4 bases and J by 7 bases, with 13 bases between. This CDR3 spans 13 amino acids. Per germline, CDR1 MNHEY and CDR2 SVGEGT. CDR3 in amino acids: CASSSQGYLGYTF. CDR3 nucleotides: TGTGCCAGCAGTTCTCAGGGGTACCTTGGCTACACCTTC.

The chain recombines TRBV5-1 with TRBJ2-7, with D possibly being TRBD1 (6 bases). This CDR3 is 14 amino acids long. Trimming took 4 bases from V and 3 from J, leaving 14 bases between them. CDR1 is SGHRS, CDR2 YFSETQ, per germline. CDR3 nucleotide sequence: TGCGCCAGCAGCAGCCAGGGGCTTGTCTACGAGCAGTACTTC. As protein: CASSSQGLVYEQYF.

The chain has TRBV6-5 and TRBJ2-1, with 11 nucleotides matching TRBD2. The V segment lost 7 bases and the J segment 7 bases; nucleotides outside the gene matches: 9. CDR1 is MNHEY and CDR2 is SVGAGI in the germline V gene. The CDR3 covers 15 residues. In DNA, the CDR3 is TGTGCCAGCACCCCTCTAGCGGGGGGAGGAAATGAGCAGTTCTTC. Translating it yields CASTPLAGGGNEQFF.

This chain links TRBV3-1 (or the pseudogene TRBV3-2) with TRBJ2-1; D possibly corresponds to TRBD2 (5 bases). The CDR3 totals 17 residues. CDR1 and CDR2 (germline): LGHDT, YNNKEL (reference sequence). V dropped 0 bases and J dropped 4 bases, with 16 bases sitting between them. CDR3 sequence reads: CASSQDVGLMGYNEQFF. In DNA, the CDR3 is TGTGCCAGCAGCCAAGATGTTGGACTGATGGGGTACAATGAGCAGTTCTTC.

The J gene is TRBJ1-4, the V gene TRBV5-1, with D unresolved. The V end lost 2 bases, the J end lost 5 bases, and 13 bases lay between the germline ends. Per germline, CDR1 SGHRS and CDR2 YFSETQ. This CDR3 comprises 15 residues. CDR3 sequence (DNA): TGCGCCAGCAGCTTCGGTGGCAACAGAAATGAAAAACTGTTTTTT. The encoded protein is CASSFGGNRNEKLFF.

This chain joins TRBV18 and TRBJ2-3, with D possibly TRBD2 on 6 matching bases. Trimming left V 2 bases short and J 5 bases short, with 17 bases between. This CDR3 has 16 residues. The germline gives CDR1 KGHSH, CDR2 LQKENI. CDR3: CASSPRAKIGGDTQYF. DNA of the CDR3: TGTGCCAGCTCACCAAGGGCGAAAATCGGGGGAGATACGCAGTATTTT.

The chain links TRBV5-1 to TRBJ2-7; D may be TRBD1 (6 bases). V was shortened by 0 bases and J by 2 bases, with 12 bases between the two germline ends. Per germline, CDR1 SGHRS and CDR2 YFSETQ. This CDR3 spans 15 amino acids. The CDR3 nucleotides are TGCGCCAGCAGCTTGGGGCAGGGGATTACCTACGAGCAGTACTTC. It translates to CASSLGQGITYEQYF.

The chain uses TRBV19 and TRBJ1-5; tentative D call: TRBD1 (6 bases). V lost 8 bases and J 3 bases, leaving 14 bases between the germline ends. The germline CDR1 and CDR2 sequences are LNHDA and SQIVND (reference sequence). This CDR3 region has 14 residues. CDR3 DNA: TGTGCCAGTTCTACAGGGAATGTCAATCAGCCCCAGCATTTT. It translates to CASSTGNVNQPQHF.

The V call is TRBV19, the J call TRBJ2-7; possibly TRBD2 for D (6 bases). V was shortened by 1 base and J by 0 bases, with 16 bases between the two germline ends. Germline V lookup: CDR1 LNHDA, CDR2 SQIVND (reference sequence). The CDR3 has 17 amino acids. Here the CDR3 reads CASSIGGLRGDSYEQYF. The CDR3 nucleotides read TGTGCCAGTAGTATAGGGGGGTTGCGGGGCGACTCCTACGAGCAGTACTTC.

The CDR3 DNA is TGTGCCAGCAGTGGGGGGCTAGGGGAGACCCAGTACTTC. Translating it yields CASSGGLGETQYF. V usage is TRBV2 and J usage is TRBJ2-5, with D perhaps TRBD1 (6 bases). Trimming cost V 4 bases and J 5 bases, with 11 bases left between them. Germline values: CDR1 SNHLY, CDR2 FYNNEI. The CDR3 covers 13 residues. The full variable domain, its missing parts supplied by reference TRBV2 and TRBJ2-5, is EPEVTQTPSHQVTQMGQEVILRCVPISNHLYFYWYRQILGQKVEFLVSFYNNEISEKSEIFDDQFSVERPDGSNFTLKIRSTKLEDSAMYFCASSGGLGETQYFGPGTRLLVL.

The V and J genes are TRBV11-2 and TRBJ2-5, with TRBD2 as a possible D gene (6 bases). CDR3 length equals 13 residues. CDR1 is SGHAT and CDR2 is FQNNGV in the germline V gene. V lost 5 bases, J lost 5 bases, and 12 bases lay in between. The CDR3 reads CASSQSSAETQYF. The CDR3 coding sequence is TGTGCCAGCAGCCAATCTAGCGCCGAGACCCAGTACTTC.

This chain links TRBV6-1 with TRBJ2-2; the match to TRBD2 covers 11 bases. This CDR3 has 16 amino acids. V was clipped by 4 bases and J by 2 bases; unmatched bases: 3. CDR1 and CDR2 (germline): MNHNS, SASEGT. For the CDR3, the DNA is TGTGCCAGCAGTGTCCTAGCGGGGGGTAACACCGGGGAGCTGTTTTTT. It translates to CASSVLAGGNTGELFF.

The gene calls are TRBV11-2 and TRBJ2-1; perhaps TRBD1 as D (6 bases). Germline CDR1 is SGHAT and CDR2 is FQNNGV. The V end was cut by 5 bases, the J end by 6 bases, with 8 bases between. The CDR3 is 12 amino acids. CDR3 sequence (DNA): TGTGCCAGCAGCAGGGACATCAATGAGCAGTTCTTC. Residues: CASSRDINEQFF.

The CDR3 region is CASGGFQSYEQYF. The DNA of the CDR3 is TGTGCCTCTGGGGGGTTCCAGTCCTACGAGCAGTACTTC. The V gene is TRBV10-3, the J gene TRBJ2-7, with a possible D match to TRBD2 (6 bases). V gave up 11 bases and J gave up 1 base, with 15 bases separating them. The CDR3 consists of 13 residues. The germline V gene has CDR1 ENHRY and CDR2 SYGVKD.

The V and J genes are TRBV13 and TRBJ2-3; a possible D gene is TRBD2 (6 bases). This CDR3 region has 16 residues. Per the germline V gene, CDR1 is PRHDT and CDR2 is FYEKMQ (reference sequence). Trimming pared 2 bases from V and 0 bases from J, leaving 12 bases between. The DNA for the CDR3 is TGTGCCAGCAGCTTATACGGGGGAGTTAGCACAGATACGCAGTATTTT. Protein product: CASSLYGGVSTDTQYF.

The chain has TRBV28 and TRBJ2-7; D is possibly TRBD2 (6 bases). Deletions cut 7 bases from V and 3 bases from J, with 16 bases between. Germline V lookup: CDR1 MDHEN, CDR2 SYDVKM. The CDR3 runs to 14 residues. CDR3 nucleotide sequence: TGTGCCAGCATTGGGGCGGCGGGATTCTACGAGCAGTACTTC. Its translation is CASIGAAGFYEQYF. Full variable domain (remainder filled in from reference TRBV28 and TRBJ2-7): DVKVTQSSRYLVKRTGEKVFLECVQDMDHENMFWYRQDPGLGLRLIYFSYDVKMKEKGDIPEGYSVSREKKERFSLILESASTNQTSMYLCASIGAAGFYEQYFGPGTRLTVT.